The present TCR beta chain was sequenced within a study of shared clonotypes between healthy human individuals (dated by TCRdb to between 2020 and 2021). The study in broad terms: The cohort included three men and two women between 18 and 49 years of age. To increase sequencing depth and limit assay-specific biases, TCR repertoire library preparation and sequencing were carried out by different laboratories using diverse techniques. The study deeply sequenced blood TCR repertoires of five healthy adults to estimate repertoire size and the extent of clonotype sharing between individuals. Per donor, leukapheresis produced somewhere between about 0.85 and 9.5 billion PBMCs. For each donor, CD4 naive and CD4 memory were each given three plates, CD8 naive was given two plates, and CD8 memory was given one plate. The paper's findings and limits, for the study overall: Higher generation probabilities were observed for clonotypes shared by all four sorted-subset donors than for non-shared clonotypes. Around 5.4% of naive CD4, approximately 3.7% of naive CD8, about 2.5% of memory CD4, and 0.4% of memory CD8 clonotypes were shared across a few donors. Naive subsets generally had larger estimated clonotype richness than memory subsets. Rarefaction of sorted-subset datasets indicated incomplete sequencing despite the large sequencing depth. Only blood was sampled, and tissue TCR repertoires likely differ from those in blood. The genetic and exposure-history diversity represented was limited by the small number of donors. Based on pairwise subsampling, the degree of clonotype sharing among donors was expected to be affected by sequencing depth.

The donors were healthy, HIV-negative adults who had no recently reported acute infections or vaccinations. Every donor was a Caucasian adult living in Nashville, Tennessee, USA. CD8 memory samples combined magnetically selected CD45RO+ cells with CCR7-negative CD45RA+ effector memory (TemRA) cells. Blood was collected by leukapheresis, and PBMCs were isolated by Ficoll-Histopaque density gradient centrifugation and then cryopreserved in liquid nitrogen vapor phase. Analytical flow cytometry was used to check the purity and quantity of each magnetically sorted T cell population. Each sorted fraction had its genomic DNA isolated and then quantified by UV absorbance on a Nanodrop 2000c. TCR CDR3 regions were amplified from genomic DNA by multiplex PCR using the deep immunoSEQ assay. For each cell subset, the extracted genomic DNA was distributed evenly across all wells of several immunoSEQ 96-well plates, and each plate served as one replicate. For sorted subsets, each replicate PCR was loaded with 150 to 250 ng genomic DNA, equivalent to approximately 33,000 T cell genomes. Purified libraries were quantified with a Qubit 3.0 fluorometer, sized on a Bioanalyzer 2100, and re-quantified with the KAPA Library Quantification kit. Every immunoSEQ 96-well plate was sequenced on a separate single-read 150-cycle Illumina NextSeq 550 flow cell. Per the original workflow: Because the immunoSEQ output included only junctional sequences and no quality scores, the filtering could not be the same as the filtering used for full-length reads. To assign V/J genes and CDR3, sequences were annotated using PyIR, a Python wrapper for IgBLAST v1.9, with IMGT germline references. Reads were removed for weak V/J assignments (E-value above 1e-6), missing CDR3, stop codons, out-of-frame junctions, or ambiguous translated residues. V3J clonotypes were defined as sequences sharing an identical inferred V gene, J gene, and CDR3 amino acid sequence. Percentage overlap between repertoires was calculated by dividing the number of shared unique clonotypes by the size of the smaller repertoire. Three approaches were used to assess repertoire richness: RTK rarefaction, the Chao1 estimator, and Recon v2.1 estimates of unobserved clonotypes. For all TCRbeta clonotypes obtained by the gDNA method from a few donors, generation probabilities were computed with OLGA. As stored in TCRdb, this immuneACCESS dataset retains in-frame rearrangements with V and J assigned. A fraction of the clones does not appear; measured against another copy, unresolved V genes explain less than half of the discrepancy, and the remainder lacks a known reason. The V and J calls and the clone size are those of that table, but D and trimming were determined from the DNA. A total of fewer than 850,000 clones appear in this sample, around 91% of them only once. 34% of the sample rests with the top ten.

Comments on this clone: Its antigen remains unidentified. No base quality information exists; no much larger clone differs at one position.

From cysteine to phenylalanine, the CDR3 is 15 amino acids long. Only CDR3 DNA remains: 45 bases, in frame from the first base. At the junction V is shortened by 4 bases and J by 8 bases; bases outside the gene matches: 11. CDR1 and CDR2 (MNHEY, SMNVEV) derive from the germline V gene (reference sequence). This sequence originates from a man younger than 35 in good health. Some clones in this sample may be carry-over from other donors' samples. The V gene is TRBV27 and the J gene is TRBJ2-1; 7 junctional bases match TRBD1. Material for sequencing was memory CD8+ T cells from PBMCs. Read against the paper, the sample's cell subset or site label means: CD45RO+ cells pooled with CCR7-negative TemRA cells. The CDR3 reads CASSSLGGAEDEQFF. The base sequence is TGTGCCAGCAGTTCGCTAGGGGGCGCGGAAGATGAGCAGTTCTTC.